These 10 T cell receptor beta chains were sequenced from one sample in a study of blood T cells in healthy people across ages. Primed by a sample-barcoded 5' primer and a J-beta primer mix, a second PCR proceeded for roughly 7 to 11 cycles. TCRdb recomputed calls from the 5' RACE reads with MiXCR, one row per CDR3 protein. Among 1.5 million to 1.9 million distinct CDR3 sequences, roughly 43% were seen once, and the ten largest hold roughly 3.7%. Specimen: blood. Source of these receptors: a woman between 18 and 29 years old in good health.

The gene calls are TRBV20-1 and TRBJ2-1; the D call may be TRBD1 or TRBD2 (5 bases each). The CDR3 is made up of 13 amino acids. Per the germline V gene, CDR1 is DFQATT and CDR2 is SNEGSKA (reference sequence). V was clipped by 0 bases and J by 6 bases, with 9 bases between them. This CDR3 is CSARDSGTNEQFF. The DNA for the CDR3 is TGCAGTGCTAGAGATTCAGGGACCAATGAGCAGTTCTTC.

The J gene is TRBJ2-7, the V gene TRBV7-9; tentative D call: TRBD2 (7 bases). The V gene's germline CDR1 is SEHNR and CDR2 FQNEAQ (reference sequence). CDR3 length: 15 amino acids. V lost 4 bases, J lost 6 bases, and 19 bases lay in between. DNA for the CDR3: TGTGCCAGCAGCTCCCTTCTTGGGGGGGGCGGCGAGCAGTACTTC. This sequence encodes CASSSLLGGGGEQYF.

This clonotype was found a few times. The V call is TRBV6-6, the J call TRBJ2-1, with a possible D match to TRBD2 (5 bases). Germline CDR1 MNHNY, CDR2 SVGAGI (reference sequence). V dropped 2 bases and J dropped 1 base, with 15 bases sitting between them. CDR3 length equals 17 residues. The CDR3 DNA sequence: TGTGCCAGCAGTTACCTTGAAGGAGGTTGGTCCTACAATGAGCAGTTCTTC. Translating it yields CASSYLEGGWSYNEQFF.

The J gene is TRBJ1-4, the V gene TRBV30; D ambiguous. Trimming shortened V by 8 bases and J by 3 bases, and 10 bases separated the two germline ends. The CDR3 has 12 amino acids. Germline V gives CDR1 GTSNPN, CDR2 SVGIG (reference sequence). DNA of the CDR3: TGTGCCGTCGACACATCTAATGAAAAACTGTTTTTT. Translating gives CAVDTSNEKLFF. Based on the CDR3 plus reference TRBV30 and TRBJ1-4, the full variable domain is SQTIHQWPATLVQPVGSPLSLECTVEGTSNPNLYWYRQAAGRGLQLLFYSVGIGQISSEVPQNLSASRPQDRQFILSSKKLLLSDSGFYLCAVDTSNEKLFFGSGTQLSVL.

The V gene is TRBV27, the J gene TRBJ2-1, with D tentatively TRBD2 (5 bases). CDR3 length equals 14 residues. Germline CDR1 MNHEY, CDR2 SMNVEV (reference sequence). V lost 3 bases, J lost 5 bases, and 11 bases lay in between. The CDR3 bases are TGTGCCAGCAGTTTGGAGCGGACCCACAATGAGCAGTTCTTC. This gives the protein CASSLERTHNEQFF.

The rearrangement uses TRBV4-2 and TRBJ2-7; 9 bases agree with TRBD2. CDR1 and CDR2 (germline): LGHNA, YNFKEQ. Losses at the gene ends were 3 bases for V and 0 bases for J; bases not matched to a gene: 6. CDR3 length equals 16 residues. CDR3 in DNA: TGTGCCAGCAGCCACTCACTAGCGGGTTTCTCCTACGAGCAGTACTTC. Translating gives CASSHSLAGFSYEQYF.

This clonotype was detected only a few times. The J gene is TRBJ1-2, the V gene TRBV6-6; 8 bases map to TRBD1. From germline, CDR1 is MNHNY and CDR2 SVGAGI (reference sequence). The V segment lost 0 bases and the J segment 12 bases; nucleotides outside the gene matches: 3. The CDR3 is 12 residues long. The CDR3 DNA reads TGTGCCAGCAGTTACTCAGACAGGGGAGACACCTTC. Translating gives CASSYSDRGDTF.

This chain links TRBV4-3 with TRBJ1-5; 7 bases fit TRBD1. In germline, CDR1 is LGHNA, CDR2 YSLEER. This CDR3 spans 15 amino acids. The ends lost 3 bases at V and 5 bases at J; junction bases unmatched: 7. The chain's CDR3 is CASSQETGVDQPQHF. CDR3 in DNA: TGCGCCAGCAGCCAGGAAACAGGGGTAGATCAGCCCCAGCATTTT.

This clonotype came up a few times. The chain joins TRBV20-1 to TRBJ1-1, with a tentative D call TRBD1 (5 bases). Trimming shortened V by 7 bases and J by 10 bases, and 19 bases separated the two germline ends. Germline V gives CDR1 DFQATT, CDR2 SNEGSKA (reference sequence). The CDR3 covers 12 residues. The CDR3 coding sequence is TGCAGTGTCGCAAACAGGATCCTGAGAGCTTTCTTT. This sequence encodes CSVANRILRAFF.

This clonotype was detected only once. This chain links TRBV3-1 with TRBJ1-5; no definite D call. V was clipped by 2 bases and J by 2 bases, with 7 bases between them. In germline, CDR1 is LGHDT, CDR2 YNNKEL (reference sequence). The CDR3 runs to 14 residues. The CDR3: CASSQRNGNQPQHF. Here the CDR3 DNA reads TGTGCCAGCAGCCAAAGGAACGGCAATCAGCCCCAGCATTTT.